Described below is a single T cell receptor beta chain sequence and its context. Which antigen it targets is not known. No base-level quality is on record; no much larger clone is a single base apart. The source of the sample is a study of blood T cell repertoires in COVID-19 (dated by TCRdb to 2019 to 2021). About the full investigation: Samples covering the acute and convalescent phases of COVID-19 were provided by collaborators in the United States, Italy and Spain. The material from the prospective study consisted of cDNA or gDNA derived from T cells, B-cell-depleted T cells, or PBMCs. The dataset comprised deeply sampled blood TCRbeta repertoires from subjects exposed to, actively infected with, or recovered from COVID-19. A freely available public database, intended as a resource for researchers studying the immune response to SARS-CoV-2, is where the repertoires were released. Samples came from the ongoing ImmuneRACE study (first 160 participants) plus 1,254 subjects from 6 global collaborators. The sample metadata nearly always contained a de-identified subject ID, COVID-19 status, age in years and sex. Where available, HLA class I and class II types were obtained from metadata supplied by the sample provider rather than from assay-based typing.

TCRbeta CDR3 regions were amplified from genomic DNA using the immunoSEQ Assay, a bias-controlled multiplex PCR. The study's processing was this. Nucleated cell counts per sample were estimated from amplification of reference gene primers within the assay. Sequence reads were collapsed and filtered to measure the absolute abundance of every unique TCRbeta CDR3 rearrangement. For each sample, productive Simpson clonality was calculated as the square root of Simpson's diversity index across productive rearrangements. In TCRdb, the immuneACCESS table is reduced to in-frame sequences with V and J assigned. These tables do not hold every clone; where another copy was compared, an unresolved V gene accounts for under half, and the others remain unexplained. V and J calls and clone size are those listed in that table; D and trimming were worked out from the DNA. Within this sample are fewer than 250,000 clones, with 88% of them counted one time only. Approximately 15% of the sample comes from the top ten.

Reading the germline V gene (reference sequence) gives CDR1 LGHDT and CDR2 YNNKEL. The cysteine opens and the phenylalanine closes a CDR3 of 14 amino acids. Only the CDR3 region is kept as DNA, spanning 42 bases read in frame from base 1. Trimming at the junction amounts to 0 bases on V and 3 bases on J, and the germline ends lie 8 bases apart. Beyond this particular receptor, the publication reports: Clinical and demographic metadata were provided uncurated, with the amount varying by source and participant.

Participants in the prospective study were aged roughly 18 to 90 years, lived in under 30 United States geographic areas, and enrolled through a virtual design. To assign participants to cohorts, the prospective study relied on clinical history that participants themselves reported in a screening survey and a study questionnaire. Each participant in the prospective study had whole blood, serum and a nasopharyngeal or oropharyngeal swab collected by mobile phlebotomists. Over a roughly 2-month period, participants in the prospective study had the option of providing additional blood draws and questionnaires. Prospective study blood samples were shipped either frozen or at room temperature before DNA extraction.

Material: PBMCs or T cells enriched from blood (not recorded which). The chain employs TRBV3-1 (or the pseudogene TRBV3-2) and TRBJ1-1; no D gene can be assigned with confidence. The clonotype comes from a woman between 50 and 59 years old with acute COVID-19. The CDR3 has the sequence CASSQEAGYTEAFF. The nucleotide sequence is TGTGCCAGCAGCCAAGAGGCAGGCTACACTGAAGCTTTCTTT.